The 17 T cell receptor beta chains below all came from one sample that was sequenced in a study of patients and donors after allogeneic stem cell transplantation (dated by TCRdb to 2018 to 2020). The library was made by RT-PCR. Data came from a NextSeq 550. Clones were called with MiXCR by TCRdb after fastp trimmed the public reads at Q25, and only in-frame beta chains were retained. Duplicate CDR3 protein sequences are folded into a single record with the most common DNA and genes. This sample comprises approximately 200,000 distinct CDR3 sequences, 13% to 15% of them detected only once. Roughly 11% of the sample is in the top ten clones. Material for sequencing was blood, either unsorted or a sorted T cell fraction (not recorded which). These receptors were collected from a human donor who was either an allogeneic HSCT recipient or a stem cell or donor lymphocyte infusion donor (not recorded which). It is not recorded whose cells these are; they may come from a transplant donor.

This clonotype was seen a few times. The chain is built from TRBV5-1 and TRBJ2-1; 10 positions agree with TRBD2. The J segment lost 0 bases and the V segment lost 4 bases, leaving 7 bases of the junction unmatched. The CDR3 length is 17 residues. Germline CDR1 and CDR2: SGHRS and YFSETQ. The CDR3 DNA is TGCGCCAGCAGCCCTGGGACTAGCGAAAGCTCCTACAATGAGCAGTTCTTC. It specifies CASSPGTSESSYNEQFF.

This clonotype showed up just a few times. The chain employs TRBV5-1 and TRBJ2-2; possibly TRBD2 for D (5 bases). The germline CDR1 and CDR2 sequences are SGHRS and YFSETQ. Trimming left V 3 bases short and J 7 bases short, with 13 bases between. There are 14 residues in the CDR3. Written as DNA, the CDR3 is TGCGCCAGCAGCTCCAGTATGAGCGGCGGGGAGCTGTTTTTT. This codes for CASSSSMSGGELFF.

This chain connects TRBV6-1 to TRBJ1-1; 7 bases are shared with TRBD1. This CDR3 comprises 14 residues. Germline lookup yields CDR1 MNHNS and CDR2 SASEGT. With V trimmed by 4 bases and J by 3 bases, 5 bases remained unmatched. For the CDR3, the DNA is TGTGCCAGCAGTGTGGAGGGGGCCGACACTGAAGCTTTCTTT. It codes for CASSVEGADTEAFF.

The J gene is TRBJ1-4, the V gene TRBV2, with D hard to call. The germline V gene encodes CDR1 SNHLY and CDR2 FYNNEI. This CDR3 has 14 amino acids. The V gene lost 3 bases and the J gene lost 3 bases, with 8 bases spanning the gap. The CDR3 protein is CASSDAEPNEKLFF. CDR3 sequence (DNA): TGTGCCAGCAGTGATGCAGAACCTAATGAAAAACTGTTTTTT.

This clonotype has more than one count but fewer than ten. The chain links TRBV14 to TRBJ2-7; D is ambiguous. V was shortened by 0 bases and J by 6 bases, with 9 bases between the two germline ends. The CDR3 contains 13 residues. Germline V lookup: CDR1 SGHDN, CDR2 FVKESK. CDR3: CASSQDRGREQYF. CDR3 nucleotides: TGTGCCAGCAGCCAAGACAGAGGCCGCGAGCAGTACTTC. Full variable domain (missing parts from reference TRBV14 and TRBJ2-7): EAGVTQFPSHSVIEKGQTVTLRCDPISGHDNLYWYRRVMGKEIKFLLHFVKESKQDESGMPNNRFLAERTGGTYSTLKVQPAELEDSGVYFCASSQDRGREQYFGPGTRLTVT.

The rearrangement uses TRBV20-1 and TRBJ1-1, with TRBD1 as a possible D gene (5 bases). Germline lookup yields CDR1 DFQATT and CDR2 SNEGSKA (reference sequence). This CDR3 contains 12 residues. Deletions cut 3 bases from V and 4 bases from J, with 9 bases between. The CDR3 loop reads CSARGGLTEAFF. Here the CDR3 DNA reads TGCAGTGCTAGGGGGGGACTCACTGAAGCTTTCTTT.

Many counts were recorded for this clonotype. V gene TRBV2 combines with J gene TRBJ2-2, with D possibly being TRBD2 (6 bases). V was pared by 6 bases and J by 6 bases, with 11 bases between. The germline CDR1 and CDR2 sequences are SNHLY and FYNNEI. The CDR3 loop spans 13 amino acids. The CDR3 protein is CASRTSSAGELFF. The CDR3 DNA sequence: TGTGCCAGCAGGACATCTAGCGCCGGGGAGCTGTTTTTT.

This clonotype was observed many times. This chain links TRBV4-1 with TRBJ2-5, with 8 bases lining up with TRBD2. The ends lost 3 bases at V and 2 bases at J; junction bases unmatched: 8. Germline CDR1 is MGHRA and CDR2 is YSYEKL. The CDR3 has 16 amino acids. The CDR3 sequence is CASSQLSGIGQETQYF. The CDR3 nucleotides are TGCGCCAGCAGCCAGCTTAGCGGGATTGGGCAAGAGACCCAGTACTTC.

The chain carries TRBV20-1 and TRBJ2-3; 7 bases line up with TRBD1. Germline values: CDR1 DFQATT, CDR2 SNEGSKA (reference sequence). CDR3 length equals 13 residues. The V segment lost 5 bases and the J segment 7 bases; nucleotides outside the gene matches: 9. The CDR3 is CSAPGQATNTQYF. In DNA, the CDR3 is TGCAGTGCTCCCGGACAGGCGACAAATACGCAGTATTTT.

This clonotype came up a few times. The rearrangement links TRBV5-1 to TRBJ1-1; weak D call: TRBD1 (5 bases). CDR3 length: 17 amino acids. Trimming took 0 bases from V and 4 from J, leaving 19 bases between them. CDR1 is SGHRS, CDR2 YFSETQ, per germline. DNA of the CDR3: TGCGCCAGCAGCTTGGAGTTGGGGGGGAGTAGGGGCACTGAAGCTTTCTTT. Its translation is CASSLELGGSRGTEAFF. Based on the CDR3 plus reference TRBV5-1 and TRBJ1-1, the full variable domain is KAGVTQTPRYLIKTRGQQVTLSCSPISGHRSVSWYQQTPGQGLQFLFEYFSETQRNKGNFPGRFSGRQFSNSRSEMNVSTLELGDSALYLCASSLELGGSRGTEAFFGQGTRLTVV.

This clonotype was seen repeatedly, ten times or more. This chain uses TRBV20-1 with TRBJ2-5; D is ambiguous. The CDR3 runs to 12 residues. V was trimmed by 1 base and J by 3 bases, leaving 6 bases between them. Germline assignment: CDR1 DFQATT and CDR2 SNEGSKA (reference sequence). The CDR3: CSARGPKETQYF. For the CDR3, the DNA is TGCAGTGCTAGAGGCCCGAAAGAGACCCAGTACTTC.

The chain employs TRBV12-3 or TRBV12-4 and TRBJ2-4, with 11 positions matching TRBD1. There are 16 residues in the CDR3. Germline trimming cut 1 base from V and 1 base from J; bases unmatched to any gene: 0. CDR3 in DNA: TGTGCCAGCAGTTTAGGGACAGGGGGCGCCAAAAACATTCAGTACTTC. Amino acid sequence: CASSLGTGGAKNIQYF.

The sample holds a few counts of this clonotype. The V call is TRBV5-5, the J call TRBJ1-2; D not certain. The CDR3 is made up of 12 amino acids. CDR1 SGHKS and CDR2 YYEKEE come from the germline V gene (reference sequence). Deletions cut 0 bases from V and 7 bases from J, with 7 bases between. DNA for the CDR3: TGTGCCAGCAGCTTGGGGCCTCCTGGCTACACCTTC. It specifies CASSLGPPGYTF.

In this sample, this clonotype turned up a few times. The rearrangement links TRBV13 to TRBJ2-1, with D unclear. There are 15 residues in the CDR3. CDR1 is PRHDT, CDR2 FYEKMQ, per germline (reference sequence). V was shortened by 5 bases and J by 3 bases, with 14 bases between the two germline ends. The CDR3, as DNA: TGTGCCAGCAGCCTACGGGTTCCGGGCTACAATGAGCAGTTCTTC. Its translation: CASSLRVPGYNEQFF. The whole variable domain, remainder taken from reference TRBV13 and TRBJ2-1, is AAGVIQSPRHLIKEKRETATLKCYPIPRHDTVYWYQQGPGQDPQFLISFYEKMQSDKGSIPDRFSAQQFSDYHSELNMSSLELGDSALYFCASSLRVPGYNEQFFGPGTRLTVL.

CDR3 bases: TGCGCCAGCAGCCTCACCTCTCCAGGGACTCTTTCCACTGAAGCTTTCTTT. Translation: CASSLTSPGTLSTEAFF. The chain is built from TRBV5-1 and TRBJ1-1; a possible D gene is TRBD1 (5 bases). CDR3 length: 17 amino acids. V lost 4 bases to trimming and J lost 4 bases, with 23 bases between them. The V gene's germline CDR1 is SGHRS and CDR2 YFSETQ.

This clonotype was seen many times. V is TRBV6-1 and J is TRBJ2-4; TRBD2 agrees at 9 bases. Trimming cost V 6 bases and J 0 bases; bases outside gene matches: 15. Germline V lookup: CDR1 MNHNS, CDR2 SASEGT. The CDR3 consists of 19 residues. The CDR3 reads CASSRGDSGGPVAKNIQYF. CDR3 bases: TGTGCCAGCAGCAGGGGGGACAGCGGGGGGCCCGTAGCCAAAAACATTCAGTACTTC.

This clonotype has at least ten counts. The V and J genes are TRBV27 and TRBJ2-1; 11 positions match TRBD2. With 5 bases clipped from V and 5 bases from J, the junction kept 14 bases outside the gene matches. The CDR3 totals 18 residues. Germline CDR1 MNHEY, CDR2 SMNVEV (reference sequence). CDR3 DNA sequence: TGTGCCAGCAGTGAAATCGGCCGACTAGCGGGGAAGGACAATGAGCAGTTCTTC. Protein sequence: CASSEIGRLAGKDNEQFF.